Listed here are 19 T cell receptor beta chains from one sample, sequenced in a study of cytomegalovirus exposure and HLA in healthy donors. Libraries were prepared by immunoSEQ multiplex PCR; TCRdb keeps only in-frame clonotypes and omits some of them. There are fewer than 200,000 clones in the sample; 75% to 90% occur only once, and around 2.1% lies in the top ten. The specimen was PBMCs. The receptor source for this set is a young woman in good health and CMV-seronegative.

The chain joins TRBV29-1 to TRBJ2-2; the D gene is possibly TRBD1 (5 bases). The CDR3 totals 12 residues. Trimming cost V 6 bases and J 5 bases, with 10 bases left between them. Germline V gene lookup returns CDR1 SQVTM and CDR2 ANQGSEA. CDR3 sequence: CSVERGTGELFF. Written as DNA, the CDR3 is TGCAGCGTAGAAAGGGGTACCGGGGAGCTGTTTTTT.

The chain has TRBV5-1 and TRBJ2-1; 13 bases map to TRBD2. CDR3 length: 16 amino acids. V trimming: 0 bases; J trimming: 4 bases; junction bases outside the gene matches: 1. Germline V lookup: CDR1 SGHRS, CDR2 YFSETQ. The CDR3 spells CASSLGGLAGYNEQFF. CDR3 bases: TGCGCCAGCAGCTTGGGGGGACTAGCGGGGTACAATGAGCAGTTCTTC.

The gene calls are TRBV7-2 and TRBJ1-1; D not resolved. Germline CDR1 SGHTA, CDR2 FQGNSA. The ends were cut back, 6 bases at V and 0 bases at J, with 5 bases in the middle. CDR3 length equals 12 residues. CDR3 sequence reads: CASSYMNTEAFF. In nucleotides, the CDR3 is TGTGCCAGCAGTTACATGAACACTGAAGCTTTCTTT. The full variable domain, with the rest looked up from reference TRBV7-2 and TRBJ1-1, is GAGVSQSPSNKVTEKGKDVELRCDPISGHTALYWYRQSLGQGLEFLIYFQGNSAPDKSGLPSDRFSAERTGGSVSTLTIQRTQQEDSAVYLCASSYMNTEAFFGQGTRLTVV.

The J gene is TRBJ1-2, the V gene TRBV29-1; 8 bases map to TRBD1. Per the germline V gene, CDR1 is SQVTM and CDR2 is ANQGSEA. This CDR3 comprises 14 residues. The V gene end was trimmed by 5 bases and the J gene end by 4 bases; junction bases not matched to a gene: 9. The CDR3 region is CSVPTGDAPYGYTF. The CDR3 DNA sequence: TGCAGCGTTCCGACAGGGGATGCCCCCTATGGCTACACCTTC.

The chain has TRBV5-1 and TRBJ2-3; 10 positions match TRBD2. The CDR3 is 16 amino acids. Germline V gene sequence: CDR1 SGHRS, CDR2 YFSETQ. V shed 0 bases and J 2 bases; nucleotides not matched to a gene: 3. CDR3 sequence reads: CASSLGLAGATDTQYF. In nucleotides, the CDR3 is TGCGCCAGCAGCTTGGGGCTAGCGGGAGCCACAGATACGCAGTATTTT.

The chain is built from TRBV5-6 and TRBJ2-5; possibly TRBD2 for D (6 bases). The V end was cut by 0 bases, the J end by 2 bases, with 8 bases between. The germline CDR1 and CDR2 sequences are SGHDT and YYEEEE. This CDR3 has 14 residues. CDR3 sequence: CASSLVAVQETQYF. The CDR3 DNA is TGTGCCAGCAGCTTGGTAGCGGTTCAAGAGACCCAGTACTTC.

The chain recombines TRBV18 with TRBJ2-7; 13 nucleotides match TRBD2. This CDR3 comprises 16 residues. Trimming took 0 bases from V and 5 from J; bases not matched to a gene: 4. Per germline, CDR1 KGHSH and CDR2 LQKENI. CDR3 residues: CASSPPGLAGVNEQYF. The CDR3 DNA follows: TGTGCCAGCTCACCACCCGGACTAGCGGGAGTCAACGAGCAGTACTTC.

The chain has TRBV4-1 and TRBJ1-2, with D possibly TRBD1 on 6 matching bases. Germline CDR1 reads MGHRA; CDR2 reads YSYEKL. V shed 5 bases and J shed 2 bases, with 27 bases lying between them. CDR3 size: 19 residues. Here the CDR3 reads CASSNIGAYRVERNYGYTF. The DNA of the CDR3 is TGCGCCAGCAGCAACATCGGGGCCTACAGGGTGGAACGGAACTATGGCTACACCTTC.

This clone was recorded many times. This sequence joins TRBV2 and TRBJ2-1; D unclear. Trimming shortened V by 1 base and J by 0 bases, and 7 bases separated the two germline ends. Germline CDR1 SNHLY, CDR2 FYNNEI. The CDR3 has 15 amino acids. CDR3 bases: TGTGCCAGCAGTGAAGGTTGGAGCTCCTACAATGAGCAGTTCTTC. Its protein product is CASSEGWSSYNEQFF.

The V call is TRBV6-5, the J call TRBJ1-2; TRBD1 agrees at 8 bases. Per the germline V gene, CDR1 is MNHEY and CDR2 is SVGAGI. The CDR3 sequence is 15 residues long. The V and J ends lost 0 bases and 4 bases, in that order; junction bases with no gene match: 4. CDR3 sequence: CASSYSDRGAYGYTF. CDR3 sequence (DNA): TGTGCCAGCAGTTACTCCGACAGGGGTGCCTATGGCTACACCTTC.

This chain links TRBV12-5 with TRBJ1-2; no firm D call. The CDR3 is made up of 14 amino acids. V was clipped by 3 bases and J by 8 bases, with 16 bases between them. Germline V lookup: CDR1 LGHNT, CDR2 FRNRAP. The CDR3: CASGFPLDIGGYTF. The CDR3 DNA sequence: TGTGCTAGTGGTTTCCCGCTCGACATCGGCGGCTACACCTTC. Full variable domain (remainder filled in from reference TRBV12-5 and TRBJ1-2): DARVTQTPRHKVTEMGQEVTMRCQPILGHNTVFWYRQTMMQGLELLAYFRNRAPLDDSGMPKDRFSAEMPDATLATLKIQPSEPRDSAVYFCASGFPLDIGGYTFGSGTRLTVV.

The chain has TRBV4-3 and TRBJ1-5, with 7 nucleotides matching TRBD1. Germline CDR1 LGHNA, CDR2 YSLEER. V lost 3 bases to trimming and J lost 7 bases; unmatched junction nucleotides: 9. The CDR3 runs to 15 residues. The CDR3 DNA sequence: TGCGCCAGCAGCCAGGACGACAGGGATCAACAGCCCCAGCATTTT. It encodes CASSQDDRDQQPQHF.

The V and J genes are TRBV14 and TRBJ2-5, with a tentative D call TRBD2 (5 bases). CDR1 SGHDN and CDR2 FVKESK come from the germline V gene. The CDR3 is 10 amino acids. The V gene lost 4 bases and the J gene lost 14 bases, with 11 bases spanning the gap. The CDR3 is CASSREGDYF. In nucleotides, the CDR3 is TGTGCCAGCAGCCGAGAGGGAGATTACTTC.

This rearrangement joins TRBV23-1 to TRBJ1-4; the match to TRBD1 covers 8 bases. TRBV23-1 is designated an ORF whose function remains uncertain. The trim removed 4 bases at V and 8 bases at J, leaving 12 bases unmatched. The CDR3 has 16 amino acids. The CDR3: CASSPTRQGKGEKLFF. In nucleotides, the CDR3 is TGCGCCAGCAGTCCCACGCGACAGGGGAAGGGGGAAAAACTGTTTTTT.

The sample holds a few counts of this clone. V is TRBV6-5 and J is TRBJ2-7, with 10 nucleotides matching TRBD2. Trimming removed 7 bases from V and 3 bases from J; junction bases left unmatched: 6. Germline V lookup: CDR1 MNHEY, CDR2 SVGAGI. This CDR3 is built from 14 residues. The chain's CDR3 is CASTPIAGGYEQYF. CDR3 coding DNA: TGTGCCAGCACCCCCATAGCGGGGGGCTACGAGCAGTACTTC.

In its sample, this clone was seen a few times. V gene TRBV27 combines with J gene TRBJ1-2; tentative D call: TRBD1 (5 bases). The CDR3 is 14 residues long. The germline V gene has CDR1 MNHEY and CDR2 SMNVEV (reference sequence). The V end was cut by 6 bases, the J end by 2 bases, with 13 bases between. The CDR3 protein is CASRPGAGNYGYTF. In nucleotides, the CDR3 is TGTGCCAGCAGACCGGGCGCAGGGAACTATGGCTACACCTTC.

A few counts support this clone. This chain connects TRBV2 to TRBJ2-1, with 7 bases identical to TRBD2. This CDR3 region has 13 residues. With V trimmed by 6 bases and J by 7 bases, 6 bases remained unmatched. Per the germline V gene, CDR1 is SNHLY and CDR2 is FYNNEI. CDR3 bases: TGTGCCAGCAGCGCGGGGGTGGGGAATGAGCAGTTCTTC. Its translation is CASSAGVGNEQFF.

The chain has TRBV27 and TRBJ1-2, with 12 bases aligning to TRBD1. In germline, CDR1 is MNHEY, CDR2 SMNVEV (reference sequence). The CDR3 spans 16 residues. Trimming took 1 base from V and 4 from J; bases not matched to a gene: 4. The CDR3 reads CASSLWGDRGPYGYTF. CDR3 coding DNA: TGTGCCAGCAGTTTATGGGGGGACAGGGGGCCCTATGGCTACACCTTC.

This clone was observed a handful of times. The chain carries TRBV4-1 and TRBJ1-2, with 9 bases identical to TRBD1. V dropped 3 bases and J dropped 5; count of bases not matched to a gene: 7. CDR1 is MGHRA and CDR2 is YSYEKL in the germline V gene. The CDR3 contains 15 residues. In DNA, the CDR3 is TGCGCCAGCAGCCAGGCTCCGGGACAGGGATATGGCTACACCTTC. Translating it yields CASSQAPGQGYGYTF.